Reported below is one T cell receptor beta chain. At one of its ends the junction is not consistent with the germline gene, which may arise from a read error. The sample belongs to a study of blood T cell repertoires in COVID-19. As for the study in general: Some COVID-19 samples were acute and others convalescent; all came from the United States, Italy and Spain. T cells, B-cell-depleted T cells, or PBMCs provided the cDNA or gDNA that served as material.

In the authors' methods: The assay estimated nucleated cells by amplifying reference gene primers. Sequenced by immunoSEQ multiplex PCR; TCRdb stores in-frame clones only, minus some. From that table come the V and J calls and clone size; the DNA was used to work out D and trimming. Of tens of thousands of clones listed, 88% are singletons. Germline V gene data show CDR1 as SEHNR and CDR2 as FQNEAQ (reference sequence). The length of the CDR3 is 14 residues. Source material: peripheral blood. This clonotype was sampled from a man aged 50-60 years with acute or convalescent COVID-19. The J gene is TRBJ2-1, the V gene TRBV7-9; 9 bases fit TRBD2. Here the CDR3 reads CASSIAGVGNEQFF. The CDR3 DNA follows: TGTGCCAGCAGCATAGCGGGAGTAGGCAATGAGCAGTTCTTC. Full variable domain (remainder filled in from reference TRBV7-9 and TRBJ2-1): DTGVSQNPRHKITKRGQNVTFRCDPISEHNRLYWYRQTLGQGPEFLTYFQNEAQLEKSRLLSDRFSAERPKGSFSTLEIQRTEQGDSAMYLCASSIAGVGNEQFFGPGTRLTVL.